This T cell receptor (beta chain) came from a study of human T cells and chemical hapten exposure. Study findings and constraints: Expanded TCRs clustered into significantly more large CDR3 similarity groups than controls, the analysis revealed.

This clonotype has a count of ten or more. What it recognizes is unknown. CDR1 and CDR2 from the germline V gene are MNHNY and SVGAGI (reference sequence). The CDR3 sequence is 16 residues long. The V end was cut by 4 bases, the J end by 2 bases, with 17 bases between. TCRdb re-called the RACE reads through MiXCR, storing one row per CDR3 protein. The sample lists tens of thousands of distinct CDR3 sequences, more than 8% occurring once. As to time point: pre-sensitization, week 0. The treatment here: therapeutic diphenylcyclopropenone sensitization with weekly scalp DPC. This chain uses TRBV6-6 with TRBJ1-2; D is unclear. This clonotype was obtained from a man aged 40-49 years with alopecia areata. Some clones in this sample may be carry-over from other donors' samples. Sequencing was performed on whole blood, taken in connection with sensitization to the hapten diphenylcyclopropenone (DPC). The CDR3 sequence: CASSSVRADSNYGYTF. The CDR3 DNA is TGTGCCAGCAGTTCCGTAAGGGCTGACTCCAACTATGGCTACACCTTC.